This TCR beta chain was obtained from a study of kidney transplant recipient with SARS-CoV-2 infection. One entry per CDR3 protein, called by TCRdb with MiXCR from the reads. This table holds roughly 250,000 distinct CDR3 sequences, 29% found once. In its sample, this clonotype was seen once. Possible read error: a much larger clone is one base away. The CDR3 is made up of 16 amino acids. Trimming cost V 7 bases and J 7 bases, with 26 bases left between them. CDR1 and CDR2 from the germline V gene are SGHKS and YYEKEE (reference sequence). The J gene is TRBJ1-2, the V gene TRBV5-5; D remains ambiguous. The sequenced sample was a blood sample, obtained at baseline and around day 120 from a kidney transplant recipient. The sequence was collected from a male patient aged 25-45 years who had COVID-19 and was a kidney transplant recipient. T cells may partly derive from the graft donor. CDR3 residues: CASLFHVSRKTCGYTF. CDR3 sequence (DNA): TGTGCCAGCCTATTCCATGTCTCGCGAAAGACCTGTGGCTACACCTTC.